This T cell receptor beta chain was recovered during a study of blood T cells in healthy people across ages. The authors ran a second PCR of about 6 to 11 cycles using a sample-barcoded 5' primer and a J-beta primer mix. One entry per CDR3 protein results from TCRdb running MiXCR on the 5' RACE reads. Altogether fewer than 1.5 million distinct CDR3 sequences are present, around 42% being singletons, with the ten largest covering 7.9%. Germline V CDR1 and CDR2: LGHNA, YNFKEQ. V was clipped by 0 bases and J by 0 bases; unmatched bases: 12. The length of the CDR3 is 19 residues. This clonotype originated in a woman under 30 in good health. Sample: blood. The chain joins TRBV4-2 to TRBJ2-3; 7 bases fit TRBD2. Here the CDR3 DNA reads TGTGCCAGCAGCCAAGAGAATTGGTGGGGGACTACTAGCACAGATACGCAGTATTTT. Translating gives CASSQENWWGTTSTDTQYF.